This record concerns one TCR beta chain sequence. The data derive from a study of blood T cells in healthy people across ages. A sample-barcoded 5' primer and a J-beta primer mix were used in a second PCR of about 6 to 11 cycles. Every single cDNA molecule received a tag from a template-switch adaptor with 12 random nucleotides. Using its own MiXCR run on the 5' RACE reads, TCRdb lists one record per CDR3 protein. The data contain 550,000 to 750,000 distinct CDR3 sequences, roughly 21% of them singletons. The CDR3 totals 12 residues. V was shortened by 7 bases and J by 8 bases, with 14 bases between the two germline ends. Germline V gene data show CDR1 as SNHLY and CDR2 as FYNNEI. The donors, healthy Caucasians from Russia, were aged about 6 to 100. Isolation of PBMCs gave at least 6 million cells per sample.

The V call is TRBV2, the J call TRBJ1-1; D is uncertain. Specimen: blood. The source of this sequence is a man between 65 and 85 years old in good health. CDR3 residues: CASTTRDVEAFF. CDR3 nucleotide sequence: TGTGCCAGCACCACACGGGATGTCGAAGCTTTCTTT.